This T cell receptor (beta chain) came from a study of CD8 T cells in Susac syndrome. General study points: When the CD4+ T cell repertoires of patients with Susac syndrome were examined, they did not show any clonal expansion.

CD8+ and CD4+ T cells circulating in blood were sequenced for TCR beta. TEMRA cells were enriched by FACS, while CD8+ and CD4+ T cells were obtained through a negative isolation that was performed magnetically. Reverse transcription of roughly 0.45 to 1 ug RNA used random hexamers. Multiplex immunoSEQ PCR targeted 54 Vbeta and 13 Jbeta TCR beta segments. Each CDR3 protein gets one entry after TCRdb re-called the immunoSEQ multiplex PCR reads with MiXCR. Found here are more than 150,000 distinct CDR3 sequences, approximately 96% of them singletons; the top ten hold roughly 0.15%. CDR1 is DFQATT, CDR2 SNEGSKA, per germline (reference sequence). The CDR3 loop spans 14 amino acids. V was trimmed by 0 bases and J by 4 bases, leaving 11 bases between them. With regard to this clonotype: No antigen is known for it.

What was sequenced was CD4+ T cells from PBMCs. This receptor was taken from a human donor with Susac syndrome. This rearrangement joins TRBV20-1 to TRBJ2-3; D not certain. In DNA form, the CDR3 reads TGCAGTGCTAGAGATCTTGTACCGGCAGATACGCAGTATTTT. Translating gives CSARDLVPADTQYF.